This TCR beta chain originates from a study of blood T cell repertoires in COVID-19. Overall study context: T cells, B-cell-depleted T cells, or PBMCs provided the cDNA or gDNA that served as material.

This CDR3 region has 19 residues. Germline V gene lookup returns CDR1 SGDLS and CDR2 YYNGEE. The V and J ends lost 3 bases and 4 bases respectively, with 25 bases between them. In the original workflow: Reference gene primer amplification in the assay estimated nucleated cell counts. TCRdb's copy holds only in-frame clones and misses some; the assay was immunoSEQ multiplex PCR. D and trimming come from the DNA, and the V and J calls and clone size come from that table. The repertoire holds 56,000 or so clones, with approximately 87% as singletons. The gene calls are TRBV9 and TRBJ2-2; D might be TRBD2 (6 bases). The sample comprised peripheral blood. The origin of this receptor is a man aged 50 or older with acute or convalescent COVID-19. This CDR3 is CASSESSNRIAGFTGELFF. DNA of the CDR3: TGTGCCAGCAGCGAAAGTAGTAATCGGATTGCGGGGTTCACCGGGGAGCTGTTTTTT.